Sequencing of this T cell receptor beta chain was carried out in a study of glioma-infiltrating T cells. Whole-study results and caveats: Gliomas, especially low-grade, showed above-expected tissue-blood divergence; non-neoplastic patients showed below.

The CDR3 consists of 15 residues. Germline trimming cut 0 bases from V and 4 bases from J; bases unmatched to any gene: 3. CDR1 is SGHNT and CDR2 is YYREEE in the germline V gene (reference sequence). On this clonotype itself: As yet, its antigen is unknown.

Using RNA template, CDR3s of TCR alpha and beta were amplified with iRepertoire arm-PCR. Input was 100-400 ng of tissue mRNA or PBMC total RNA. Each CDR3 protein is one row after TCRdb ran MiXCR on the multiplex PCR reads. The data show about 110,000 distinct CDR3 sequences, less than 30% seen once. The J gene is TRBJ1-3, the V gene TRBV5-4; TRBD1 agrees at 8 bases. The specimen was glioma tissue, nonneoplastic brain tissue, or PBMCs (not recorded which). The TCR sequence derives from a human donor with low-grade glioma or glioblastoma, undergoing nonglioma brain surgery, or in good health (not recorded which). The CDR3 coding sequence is TGTGCCAGCAGCTTGGACAGGGGGATGGGAAACACCATATATTTT. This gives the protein CASSLDRGMGNTIYF.